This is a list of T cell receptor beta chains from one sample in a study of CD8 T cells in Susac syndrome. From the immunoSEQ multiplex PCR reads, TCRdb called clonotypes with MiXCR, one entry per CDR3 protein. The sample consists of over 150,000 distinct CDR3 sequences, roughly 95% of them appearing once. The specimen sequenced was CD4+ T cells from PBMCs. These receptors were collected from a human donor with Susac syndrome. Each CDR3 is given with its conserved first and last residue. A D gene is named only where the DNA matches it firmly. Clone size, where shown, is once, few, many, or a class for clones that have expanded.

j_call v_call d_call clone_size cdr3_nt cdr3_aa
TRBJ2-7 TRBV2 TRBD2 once TGTGCCAGCAGAGGGACTAGCGGGACCTACGAGCAGTACTTC CASRGTSGTYEQYF
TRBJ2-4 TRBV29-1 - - TGCAGCGTTGACAGGGGGGGGGACAAAAACATTCAGTACTTC CSVDRGGDKNIQYF
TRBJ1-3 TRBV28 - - TGTGCCAGCAGACCCCACTTCTCCCGGCCCCAGGGGAGAAACACCATATATTTT CASRPHFSRPQGRNTIYF
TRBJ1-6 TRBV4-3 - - TGCGCCAGCAGCCGACGGAACTATAATTCACCCCTCCACTTT CASSRRNYNSPLHF
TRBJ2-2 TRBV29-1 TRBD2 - TGCAGCGTTGAACGGGGGGGTGTCGACACCGGGGAGCTGTTTTTT CSVERGGVDTGELFF
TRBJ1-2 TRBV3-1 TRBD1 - TGTGCCAGCAGCCAAGGAACAGGGGGCGATGGCTACACCTTC CASSQGTGGDGYTF
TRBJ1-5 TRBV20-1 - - TGCAGTGCTACTACAGGGAAAGGCTACAATCAGCCCCAGCATTTT CSATTGKGYNQPQHF
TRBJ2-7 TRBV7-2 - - TGTGCCAGCAGAAATCCGGGCGGTTACGAGCAGTACTTC CASRNPGGYEQYF
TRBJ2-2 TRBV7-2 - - TGTGCCAGCAGCTACGGGTCTTTCACCGGGGAGCTGTTTTTT CASSYGSFTGELFF
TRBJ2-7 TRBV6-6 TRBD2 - TGTGCCAGCAGAAATCAAGCGGGAGGTGCTGAGCAGTACTTC CASRNQAGGAEQYF
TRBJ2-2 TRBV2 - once TGTGCCAGCAAGGGCAACCCCACCGGGGAGCTGTTTTTT CASKGNPTGELFF
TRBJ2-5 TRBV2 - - TGTGCCAGCAGTGAAAGTCGGAACCAAGAGACCCAGTACTTC CASSESRNQETQYF
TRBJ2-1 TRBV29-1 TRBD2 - TGCAGCGTCAGTGGGACTAGCGGGAGGGGTGAGCAGTTCTTC CSVSGTSGRGEQFF